This T cell receptor beta chain derives from a study of blood T cells in healthy people across ages. This clonotype has only a few counts. Sample-barcoded 5' priming and a J-beta primer mix drove a second PCR of about 6 to 11 cycles. A single record per CDR3 protein comes from TCRdb applying MiXCR to the 5' RACE reads. The table records around 1,500,000 distinct CDR3 sequences, roughly 40% of them present only once. There are 15 residues in the CDR3. Germline V CDR1 and CDR2: LGHNA, YNFKEQ. J gave up 7 bases and V 0 bases, and 7 bases lay outside the gene matches. The chain joins TRBV4-2 to TRBJ2-7; 9 bases line up with TRBD2. The specimen was blood. This receptor was obtained from a woman aged 18-29 years in good health. This chain's CDR3 is CASSQESSGIIEQYF. CDR3 sequence (DNA): TGTGCCAGCAGCCAAGAGTCTAGCGGGATAATAGAGCAGTACTTC.